A single sample gave rise to the 6 T cell receptor beta chains below, sequenced in a study of blood T cell repertoires in COVID-19. The data were produced by immunoSEQ multiplex PCR, yet TCRdb's version contains in-frame clones alone and is incomplete. This sample has about 220,000 clones; 75% to 90% occur once, and the top ten carry roughly 3.7%. Specimen: PBMCs or T cells enriched from blood (not recorded which). The receptors originated from a woman aged 18-29 years in a cohort exposed to, infected with or recovered from COVID-19 (not recorded which).

The CDR3 is CASSHFLQPNTGELFF. CDR3 bases: TGTGCCAGCAGCCATTTTCTACAGCCGAACACCGGGGAGCTGTTTTTT. The V gene is TRBV3-1 (or the pseudogene TRBV3-2), the J gene TRBJ2-2; D not resolved. In germline, CDR1 is LGHDT, CDR2 YNNKEL (reference sequence). V lost 3 bases and J 0 bases, leaving 11 bases between the germline ends. The CDR3 sequence is 16 residues long.

The rearrangement links TRBV6-1 to TRBJ2-1; TRBD1 aligns across 7 bases. Germline V gene data show CDR1 as MNHNS and CDR2 as SASEGT. Germline trimming cut 0 bases from V and 7 bases from J; bases unmatched to any gene: 6. CDR3 length: 15 amino acids. CDR3 residues: CASSEAGTVKNEQFF. CDR3 DNA sequence: TGTGCCAGCAGTGAAGCCGGGACAGTGAAGAATGAGCAGTTCTTC.

This clone appeared a single time. The CDR3 sequence: CASSLSGGAYNEQFF. As DNA, the CDR3 is TGCGCCAGCAGCCTAAGCGGGGGGGCCTACAATGAGCAGTTCTTC. The chain recombines TRBV5-1 with TRBJ2-1; TRBD2 agrees at 10 bases. This CDR3 has 15 residues. The germline V gene has CDR1 SGHRS and CDR2 YFSETQ. After removal of 4 bases from V and 2 bases from J, the junction contained 3 bases not matched to a gene.

The chain recombines TRBV24-1 with TRBJ2-2, with D uncertain. With 1 base removed from V and 2 bases from J, the gap between germline ends came to 10 bases. This CDR3 comprises 16 residues. In germline, CDR1 is KGHDR, CDR2 SFDVKD. This CDR3 is CATSDFSGPNTGELFF. The CDR3 DNA reads TGTGCCACCAGTGATTTTTCTGGGCCTAACACCGGGGAGCTGTTTTTT.

The chain employs TRBV27 and TRBJ1-4; possible D gene TRBD1, 5 bases. Per germline, CDR1 MNHEY and CDR2 SMNVEV (reference sequence). The CDR3 is made up of 13 amino acids. Trimming removed 8 bases at V and 2 bases at J, with 9 bases between. The CDR3 region has the DNA TGTGCCAGCCCAAAGGGGACTAATGAAAAACTGTTTTTT. It encodes CASPKGTNEKLFF. Full variable domain (outside the CDR3, taken from reference TRBV27 and TRBJ1-4): EAQVTQNPRYLITVTGKKLTVTCSQNMNHEYMSWYRQDPGLGLRQIYYSMNVEVTDKGDVPEGYKVSRKEKRNFPLILESPSPNQTSLYFCASPKGTNEKLFFGSGTQLSVL.

The V gene is TRBV11-3, the J gene TRBJ1-2; D gene uncertain. Looked up from germline, CDR1 is SGHNT and CDR2 is YENEEA. V lost 4 bases to trimming and J lost 3 bases, with 12 bases between them. The CDR3 length is 14 residues. CDR3 in amino acids: CASSSRGSDYGYTF. In DNA form, the CDR3 reads TGTGCCAGCAGCTCCCGGGGTAGTGACTATGGCTACACCTTC.